This TCR beta chain was identified during a study of blood T cell repertoires in COVID-19. This clone was counted a single time. Only in-frame clones appear in the TCRdb table, and some are missing; sequencing was by immunoSEQ multiplex PCR. The sample has about 240,000 clones, around 89% seen once. The CDR3 sequence is 12 residues long. Sequencing used PBMCs or T cells enriched from blood (not recorded which). The receptor was isolated from a woman aged 25-40 years who had recovered from COVID-19. V gene TRBV21-1 combines with J gene TRBJ1-2; TRBD1 was called by the table and not checked on the DNA. TRBV21-1 is a pseudogene segment. The CDR3 protein is CARGQRNYGYTF. In nucleotides, the CDR3 is TGTGCCAGGGGACAGCGAAACTATGGCTACACCTTC.